The clone carrying this T cell receptor (beta chain) was detected many times. These data belong to a study of T-cell reconstitution after alpha-beta-depleted transplantation in children. With 6 bases removed from V and 0 bases from J, the gap between germline ends came to 3 bases. This CDR3 comprises 13 residues. A TCRbeta library incorporating unique molecular identifiers was prepared. TCRdb used MiXCR to reprocess the PCR reads, holding one entry per CDR3 protein. This sample has approximately 350,000 distinct CDR3 sequences; over 9% occur once, and the top ten carry less than 2.5%. The sequence derives from a human donor who donated a stem cell graft to a child with acute lymphoblastic leukemia. The input for sequencing was PBMCs from the stem cell graft donor, taken from the stem cell graft. This chain connects TRBV12-3 or TRBV12-4 to TRBJ2-6, with D uncertain. CDR3 sequence reads: CASRISGANVLTF. In DNA form, the CDR3 reads TGTGCCAGCAGAATCTCTGGGGCCAACGTCCTGACTTTC.